The subject of this entry is one TCR beta chain. Germline V gene lookup returns CDR1 SNHLY and CDR2 FYNNEI. With V trimmed by 5 bases and J by 10 bases, 7 bases remained unmatched. This CDR3 contains 12 residues. The sample originates from a study of blood T cell repertoires in COVID-19. Measured with immunoSEQ multiplex PCR; TCRdb has only the in-frame clones, and not every one. The table lists about 300,000 clones, around 90% of them singletons. The J gene is TRBJ1-2, the V gene TRBV2, with 7 bases fitting TRBD1. The sample taken for sequencing was peripheral blood. This sequence was found in a man between 65 and 85 years old with acute or convalescent COVID-19. This CDR3 is CASSPRDSIYTF. CDR3 bases: TGTGCCAGCAGTCCCCGGGACAGCATCTACACCTTC. Supplemented by reference TRBV2 and TRBJ1-2, the full variable domain reads EPEVTQTPSHQVTQMGQEVILRCVPISNHLYFYWYRQILGQKVEFLVSFYNNEISEKSEIFDDQFSVERPDGSNFTLKIRSTKLEDSAMYFCASSPRDSIYTFGSGTRLTVV.